This TCR beta chain was observed in a study of blood T cell repertoires in COVID-19. The CDR3 loop spans 13 amino acids. Looked up from germline, CDR1 is ENHRY and CDR2 is SYGVKD. The V and J ends lost 7 bases and 0 bases respectively, with 10 bases between them. In the source study's methods: Amplified reference gene primers provided the basis for estimating nucleated cell counts. Clones were read by immunoSEQ multiplex PCR, and TCRdb kept only the in-frame ones, dropping some. V and J calls and clone size are copied from that table; D and trimming were computed from the DNA. This table has around 250,000 clones, 70% to 90% appearing once.

This chain links TRBV10-3 with TRBJ2-7; possibly TRBD2 for D (5 bases). The clonotype originates from a man aged 18 to 29 who had recovered from COVID-19. What was sequenced was PBMCs or T cells enriched from blood (not recorded which). CDR3 in amino acids: CAITRGPSYEQYF. CDR3 DNA sequence: TGTGCCATCACTCGCGGGCCCTCCTACGAGCAGTACTTC.